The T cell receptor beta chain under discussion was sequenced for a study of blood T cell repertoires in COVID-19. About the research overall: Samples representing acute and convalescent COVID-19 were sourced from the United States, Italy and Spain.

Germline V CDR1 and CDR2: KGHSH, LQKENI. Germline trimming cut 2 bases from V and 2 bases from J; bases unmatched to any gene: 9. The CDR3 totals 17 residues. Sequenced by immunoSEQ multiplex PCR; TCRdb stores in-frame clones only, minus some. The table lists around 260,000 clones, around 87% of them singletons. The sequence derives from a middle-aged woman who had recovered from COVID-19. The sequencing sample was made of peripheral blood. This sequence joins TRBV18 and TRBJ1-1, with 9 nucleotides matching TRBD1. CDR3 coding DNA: TGTGCCAGCTCACCAAAAGTTACAGGGGGCCAAAACACTGAAGCTTTCTTT. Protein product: CASSPKVTGGQNTEAFF.